Below are 9 T cell receptor beta chains sequenced from a single sample in a study of T-cell memory formation after mild COVID-19. MiXCR was run by TCRdb on the 5' RACE reads, yielding one entry per CDR3 protein. The sample consists of approximately 580,000 distinct CDR3 sequences, roughly 22% of them appearing once. The sequenced sample was PBMCs or a T cell subset sorted from them (not recorded which). The receptors originated from an adult woman who had mild COVID-19 (a few samples of this study predate the infection). Cell type and time point are not known.

V is TRBV10-3 and J is TRBJ2-3, with TRBD1 as a possible D gene (6 bases). Trimming left V 0 bases short and J 1 base short, with 11 bases between. CDR3 length equals 16 residues. The V gene's germline CDR1 is ENHRY and CDR2 SYGVKD. The CDR3 DNA is TGTGCCATCAGTGAGTCAACAGGGTTCGGCACAGATACGCAGTATTTT. As protein: CAISESTGFGTDTQYF.

This clonotype has just a few counts. The chain uses TRBV9 and TRBJ1-1; 7 nucleotides agree with TRBD1. From germline, CDR1 is SGDLS and CDR2 YYNGEE. The CDR3 is 14 amino acids. The J segment lost 1 base and the V segment lost 3 bases, leaving 3 bases of the junction unmatched. This chain's CDR3 is CASSGDRENTEAFF. DNA of the CDR3: TGTGCCAGCAGCGGAGACAGGGAGAACACTGAAGCTTTCTTT.

This clonotype has more than one count but fewer than ten. The rearrangement uses TRBV5-1 and TRBJ1-2, with a weak D call TRBD1 (6 bases). V was clipped by 0 bases and J by 4 bases, with 10 bases between them. This CDR3 is 14 amino acids long. CDR1 SGHRS and CDR2 YFSETQ come from the germline V gene. CDR3 sequence: CASSLDREGYGYTF. The CDR3 coding sequence is TGCGCCAGCAGCTTGGACAGGGAGGGCTATGGCTACACCTTC.

Only a few counts were recorded for this clonotype. The chain employs TRBV14 and TRBJ1-1; TRBD1 might be the D (5 bases). CDR1 is SGHDN and CDR2 is FVKESK in the germline V gene. The CDR3 has 12 residues. V lost 4 bases to trimming and J lost 6 bases, with 9 bases between them. CDR3 loop: CASSPRVAEAFF. The CDR3 nucleotides read TGTGCCAGCAGCCCCAGGGTTGCTGAAGCTTTCTTT.

There are a few counts of this clonotype. The chain carries TRBV4-2 and TRBJ1-2; perhaps TRBD1 as D (5 bases). Germline CDR1 is LGHNA and CDR2 is YNFKEQ. V was clipped by 4 bases and J by 6 bases, with 18 bases between them. The CDR3 is 15 amino acids. The CDR3 here is CASSPSEGSVDGYTF. The CDR3 DNA reads TGTGCCAGCAGCCCGTCCGAGGGGAGTGTGGATGGCTACACCTTC.

This clonotype was seen a handful of times. The J gene is TRBJ2-3, the V gene TRBV10-3; D not resolved. The CDR3 is 15 amino acids. The V gene lost 3 bases and the J gene lost 2 bases, with 12 bases spanning the gap. Germline V gene lookup returns CDR1 ENHRY and CDR2 SYGVKD. The CDR3 sequence: CAISESQQITDTQYF. The CDR3 DNA follows: TGTGCCATCAGTGAATCACAGCAGATCACAGATACGCAGTATTTT.

This clonotype turned up a few times. V gene TRBV24-1 combines with J gene TRBJ1-1; D ambiguous. V was clipped by 4 bases and J by 7 bases, with 12 bases between them. Looked up from germline, CDR1 is KGHDR and CDR2 is SFDVKD. The CDR3 totals 13 residues. The CDR3 region has the DNA TGTGCCACCAGTGACTACGACACGGATGAAGCTTTCTTT. Protein: CATSDYDTDEAFF.

The V gene is TRBV20-1, the J gene TRBJ1-1; TRBD1 might be the D (5 bases). The CDR3 contains 16 residues. Germline V CDR1 and CDR2: DFQATT, SNEGSKA (reference sequence). The germline V and J ends were trimmed by 0 bases and 0 bases, with 14 bases remaining between them. This CDR3 is CSAREPDKAMNTEAFF. In DNA, the CDR3 is TGCAGTGCTAGAGAACCGGACAAGGCTATGAACACTGAAGCTTTCTTT.

This clonotype was seen ten or more times. The chain employs TRBV9 and TRBJ2-2; D is undetermined. The CDR3 runs to 12 residues. V dropped 2 bases and J dropped 5 bases, with 4 bases sitting between them. Germline V gene lookup returns CDR1 SGDLS and CDR2 YYNGEE. The CDR3 region is CASSVGTGELFF. The DNA of the CDR3 is TGTGCCAGCAGCGTGGGGACCGGGGAGCTGTTTTTT.